One and the same sample provided the 9 T cell receptor beta chains below, sequenced in a study of T cell repertoires in cytomegalovirus infection. TCRdb analysed the reads with MiXCR anew, one entry per CDR3 protein. The data show around 180,000 distinct CDR3 sequences, roughly 19% seen once. What was sequenced was PBMCs. The receptors come from a human donor in good health (CMV status not recorded). Some clones in this sample may be carry-over from other donors' samples.

The rearrangement joins TRBV6-6 to TRBJ2-1; perhaps D is TRBD1 or TRBD2 (6 bases each). The CDR3 consists of 18 residues. Looked up from germline, CDR1 is MNHNY and CDR2 is SVGAGI (reference sequence). Trimming stripped 2 bases from V and 0 bases from J, with 17 bases between. CDR3 region: CASSYLTLRGPSYNEQFF. The DNA of the CDR3 is TGTGCCAGCAGTTACCTCACCCTCCGGGGGCCCTCCTACAATGAGCAGTTCTTC.

A few counts support this clonotype. The chain uses TRBV18 and TRBJ1-2; unclear D gene. CDR1 is KGHSH, CDR2 LQKENI, per germline. Trimming pared 5 bases from V and 3 bases from J, leaving 10 bases between. This CDR3 contains 13 residues. CDR3 protein: CASSAVQDYGYTF. Here the CDR3 DNA reads TGTGCCAGCTCAGCGGTGCAGGACTATGGCTACACCTTC.

This clonotype appeared many times. V usage is TRBV12-3 or TRBV12-4 and J usage is TRBJ2-7, with D possibly being TRBD1 or TRBD2 (5 bases each). V was cut by 5 bases and J by 6 bases, with 17 bases left in between. This CDR3 contains 14 residues. The CDR3 is CASSPRDLRGEQYF. The CDR3 bases are TGTGCCAGCAGTCCCAGGGACCTGAGGGGCGAGCAGTACTTC.

The CDR3 here is CASSQLTIAGGIDEQFF. CDR3 nucleotide sequence: TGTGCCAGCAGCCAGCTAACTATAGCGGGGGGGATTGATGAGCAGTTCTTC. The rearrangement uses TRBV4-2 and TRBJ2-1; 11 nucleotides align to TRBD2. Germline-derived CDR1 and CDR2 are LGHNA and YNFKEQ. This CDR3 contains 17 residues. Losses at the gene ends were 3 bases for V and 8 bases for J; bases not matched to a gene: 12.

V and J are TRBV5-1 and TRBJ2-2; 7 bases fit TRBD1. Germline CDR1 reads SGHRS; CDR2 reads YFSETQ. CDR3 length equals 14 residues. The J segment lost 4 bases and the V segment lost 6 bases, leaving 6 bases of the junction unmatched. CDR3 region: CASKGTASTGELFF. CDR3 bases: TGCGCCAGCAAGGGGACAGCATCCACCGGGGAGCTGTTTTTT. Filled out from reference TRBV5-1 and TRBJ2-2, the complete variable domain reads KAGVTQTPRYLIKTRGQQVTLSCSPISGHRSVSWYQQTPGQGLQFLFEYFSETQRNKGNFPGRFSGRQFSNSRSEMNVSTLELGDSALYLCASKGTASTGELFFGEGSRLTVL.

This clonotype was seen many times. J is TRBJ1-2 and V is TRBV7-2, with 9 bases lining up with TRBD1. CDR3 size: 12 residues. Germline V lookup: CDR1 SGHTA, CDR2 FQGNSA. The junction had 4 bases not matched to a gene; V was cut back by 5 bases and J by 9 bases. The CDR3 nucleotides are TGTGCCAGCAGCGCGGGACAGGGTAGCTACACCTTC. Residues: CASSAGQGSYTF.

The CDR3 region is CASSQVRAGAQETQYF. CDR3 coding DNA: TGTGCCAGCAGCCAAGTCCGCGCGGGAGCCCAAGAGACCCAGTACTTC. This chain joins TRBV14 and TRBJ2-5, with TRBD2 identical over 7 bases. CDR3 size: 16 residues. Germline V lookup: CDR1 SGHDN, CDR2 FVKESK. V trimming: 1 base; J trimming: 1 base; junction bases outside the gene matches: 6.

Here the CDR3 reads CATSRDGRVESQPQHF. The DNA for the CDR3 is TGTGCCACCAGCAGAGATGGCAGGGTTGAATCTCAGCCCCAGCATTTT. This chain connects TRBV15 to TRBJ1-5; a possible D gene is TRBD1 (5 bases). Germline V gene sequence: CDR1 LNHNV, CDR2 YYDKDF (reference sequence). This CDR3 spans 16 amino acids. V was cut by 0 bases and J by 6 bases, with 15 bases left in between.

In this sample, this clonotype turned up a few times. The V call is TRBV2, the J call TRBJ1-1; no clear D. CDR3 length: 13 amino acids. Between the trimmed V and J ends, which lost 7 bases and 1 base, there was a span of 10 bases. CDR1 is SNHLY, CDR2 FYNNEI, per germline. DNA for the CDR3: TGTGCCAGCATTCCGGACGGGAACACTGAAGCTTTCTTT. It specifies CASIPDGNTEAFF.